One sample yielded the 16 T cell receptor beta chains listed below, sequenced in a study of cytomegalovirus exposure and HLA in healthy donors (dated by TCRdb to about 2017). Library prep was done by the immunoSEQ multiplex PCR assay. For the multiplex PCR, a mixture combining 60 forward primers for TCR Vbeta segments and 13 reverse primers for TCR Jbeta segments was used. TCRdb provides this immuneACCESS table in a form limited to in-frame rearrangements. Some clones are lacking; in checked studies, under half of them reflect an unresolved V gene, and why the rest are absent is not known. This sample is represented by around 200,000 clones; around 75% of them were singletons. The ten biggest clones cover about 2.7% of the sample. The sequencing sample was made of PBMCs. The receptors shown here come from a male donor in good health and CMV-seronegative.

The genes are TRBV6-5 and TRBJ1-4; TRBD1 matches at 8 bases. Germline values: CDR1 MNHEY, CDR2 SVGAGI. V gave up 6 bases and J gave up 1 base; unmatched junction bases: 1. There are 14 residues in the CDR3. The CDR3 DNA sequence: TGTGCCAGCAGAGGGACAGGAACTAATGAAAAACTGTTTTTT. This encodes CASRGTGTNEKLFF.

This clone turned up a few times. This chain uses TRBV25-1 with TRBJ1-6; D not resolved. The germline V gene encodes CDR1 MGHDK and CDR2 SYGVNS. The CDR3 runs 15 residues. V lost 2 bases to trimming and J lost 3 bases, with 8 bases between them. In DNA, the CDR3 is TGTGCCAGCAGTGAAAACTTCGGCTATAATTCACCCCTCCACTTT. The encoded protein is CASSENFGYNSPLHF.

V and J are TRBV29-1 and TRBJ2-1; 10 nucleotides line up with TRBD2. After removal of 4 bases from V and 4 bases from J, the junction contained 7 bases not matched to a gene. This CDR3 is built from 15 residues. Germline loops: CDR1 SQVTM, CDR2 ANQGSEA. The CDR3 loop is CSVASGRLIYNEQFF. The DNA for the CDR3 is TGCAGCGTTGCTAGCGGGAGACTCATTTACAATGAGCAGTTCTTC.

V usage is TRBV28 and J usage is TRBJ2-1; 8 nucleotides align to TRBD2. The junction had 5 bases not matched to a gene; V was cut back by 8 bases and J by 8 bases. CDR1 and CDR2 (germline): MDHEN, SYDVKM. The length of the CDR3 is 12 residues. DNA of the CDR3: TGTGCCAGCGGGACTAGTTACTATGAGCAGTTCTTC. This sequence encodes CASGTSYYEQFF. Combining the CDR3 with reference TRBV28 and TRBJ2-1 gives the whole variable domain DVKVTQSSRYLVKRTGEKVFLECVQDMDHENMFWYRQDPGLGLRLIYFSYDVKMKEKGDIPEGYSVSREKKERFSLILESASTNQTSMYLCASGTSYYEQFFGPGTRLTVL.

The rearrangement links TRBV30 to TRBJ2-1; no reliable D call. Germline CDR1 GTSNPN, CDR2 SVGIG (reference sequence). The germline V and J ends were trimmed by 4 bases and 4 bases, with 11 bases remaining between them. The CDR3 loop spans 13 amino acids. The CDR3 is CAWMVGGYNEQFF. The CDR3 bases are TGTGCCTGGATGGTAGGCGGATACAATGAGCAGTTCTTC.

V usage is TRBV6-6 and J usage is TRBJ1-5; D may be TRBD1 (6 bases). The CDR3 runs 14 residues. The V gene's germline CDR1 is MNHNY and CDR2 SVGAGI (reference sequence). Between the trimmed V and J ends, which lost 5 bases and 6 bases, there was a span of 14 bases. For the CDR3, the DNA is TGTGCCAGCAGTCGGACAGTTAAGGGTCAGCCCCAGCATTTT. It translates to CASSRTVKGQPQHF.

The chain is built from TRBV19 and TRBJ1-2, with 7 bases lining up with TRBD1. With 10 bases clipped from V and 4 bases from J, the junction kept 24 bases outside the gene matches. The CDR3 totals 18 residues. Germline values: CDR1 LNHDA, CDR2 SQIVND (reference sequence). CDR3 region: CAIHTWGTALDLPYGYTF. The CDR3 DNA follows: TGTGCCATCCACACATGGGGGACAGCGCTTGATTTGCCCTATGGCTACACCTTC.

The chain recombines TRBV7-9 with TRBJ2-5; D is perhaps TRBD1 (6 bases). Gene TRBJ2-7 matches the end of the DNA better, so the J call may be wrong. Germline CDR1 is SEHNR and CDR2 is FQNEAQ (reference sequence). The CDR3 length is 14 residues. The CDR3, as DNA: TGTGCCAGCAGCCCCTCGACAGGCCCTTACGAGCAGTACTTC. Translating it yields CASSPSTGPYEQYF.

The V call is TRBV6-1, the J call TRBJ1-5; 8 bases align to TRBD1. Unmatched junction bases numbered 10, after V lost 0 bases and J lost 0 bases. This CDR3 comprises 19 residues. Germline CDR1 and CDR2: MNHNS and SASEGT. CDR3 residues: CASSEALSGGANSNQPQHF. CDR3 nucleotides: TGTGCCAGCAGTGAAGCGCTGTCAGGGGGCGCAAATAGCAATCAGCCCCAGCATTTT.

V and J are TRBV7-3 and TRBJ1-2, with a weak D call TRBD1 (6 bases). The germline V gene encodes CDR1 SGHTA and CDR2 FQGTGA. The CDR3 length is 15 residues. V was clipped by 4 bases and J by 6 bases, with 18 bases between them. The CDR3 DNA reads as TGTGCCAGCAGCTCATCGGGGGGCAGCCCAAATGGCTACACCTTC. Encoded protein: CASSSSGGSPNGYTF.

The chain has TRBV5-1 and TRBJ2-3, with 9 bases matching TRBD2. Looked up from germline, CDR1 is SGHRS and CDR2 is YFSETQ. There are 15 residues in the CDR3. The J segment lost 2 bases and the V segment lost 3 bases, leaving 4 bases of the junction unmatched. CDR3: CASSSLAGPTDTQYF. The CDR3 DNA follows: TGCGCCAGCAGCTCCCTAGCGGGACCCACAGATACGCAGTATTTT.

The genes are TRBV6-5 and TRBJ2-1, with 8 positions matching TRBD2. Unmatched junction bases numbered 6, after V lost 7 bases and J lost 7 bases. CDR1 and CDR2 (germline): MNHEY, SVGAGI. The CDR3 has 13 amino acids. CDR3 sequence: CASTSGRYNEQFF. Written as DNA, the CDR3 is TGTGCCAGCACTAGCGGGCGTTATAATGAGCAGTTCTTC.

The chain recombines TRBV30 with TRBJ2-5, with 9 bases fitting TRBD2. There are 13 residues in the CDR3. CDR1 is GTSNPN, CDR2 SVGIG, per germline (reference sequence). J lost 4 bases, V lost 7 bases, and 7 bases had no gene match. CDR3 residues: CAYTSGPRETQYF. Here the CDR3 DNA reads TGTGCCTATACTAGCGGGCCCCGAGAGACCCAGTACTTC.

The CDR3 bases are TGTGCCAGCATCCCAAAGACGAGACAGTCCTACGAGCAGTACTTC. It translates to CASIPKTRQSYEQYF. The chain links TRBV27 to TRBJ2-7, with D perhaps TRBD1 (5 bases). Trimming stripped 7 bases from V and 1 base from J, with 17 bases between. Germline V gene sequence: CDR1 MNHEY, CDR2 SMNVEV (reference sequence). The CDR3 runs to 15 residues.

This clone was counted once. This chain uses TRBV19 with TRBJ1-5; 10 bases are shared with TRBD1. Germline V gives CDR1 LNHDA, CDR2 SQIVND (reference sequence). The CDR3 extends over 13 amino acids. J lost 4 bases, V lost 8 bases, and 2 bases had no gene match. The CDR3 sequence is CASVDRGNQPQHF. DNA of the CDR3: TGTGCCAGTGTGGACAGGGGGAATCAGCCCCAGCATTTT.

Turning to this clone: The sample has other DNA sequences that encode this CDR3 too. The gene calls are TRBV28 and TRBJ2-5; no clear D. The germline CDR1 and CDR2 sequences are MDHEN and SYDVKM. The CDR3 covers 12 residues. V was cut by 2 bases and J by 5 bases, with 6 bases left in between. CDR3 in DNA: TGTGCCAGCAGTTTACTATCGGAGACCCAGTACTTC. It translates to CASSLLSETQYF.